This T cell receptor (beta chain) was sequenced for a study of Graves' ophthalmopathy and Graves' hyperthyroidism (dated by TCRdb to 2016 to 2019). About the investigation overall: Hyperthyroidism was defined as stable when no progression to ophthalmopathy occurred within 18 months of follow-up. TCR beta repertoire signatures were used to distinguish Graves' ophthalmopathy from Graves' hyperthyroidism and to predict progression to ophthalmopathy. In total, 135 blood samples were TCR-sequenced: approximately 40 ophthalmopathy, approximately 80 hyperthyroidism and some 17 hyperthyroidism-to-ophthalmopathy patients. To explore V-J signatures that distinguish ophthalmopathy from hyperthyroidism, a discovery set of 100 patients was enrolled, made up of about 40 with ophthalmopathy and around 60 with stable hyperthyroidism. In five or six hyperthyroidism patients, T-cell repertoires of thyroid tissue and blood were compared. After sampling, hyperthyroidism patients received methimazole starting at 30 mg daily, and ophthalmopathy patients received high-dose intravenous methylprednisolone. For independent validation, a separate cohort was made up of 18 hyperthyroidism patients plus 17 patients who later progressed from hyperthyroidism to ophthalmopathy. What the authors observed across the whole study: In validation, the model predicted ophthalmopathy progression with more than 55% sensitivity and about 77% specificity; some 13 predicted patients were CT-confirmed with GO in a median of around 6 months. Ophthalmopathy was separated from stable hyperthyroidism by the 13-signature model with more than 85% sensitivity and just under 84% specificity in cross-validation and with 80%/75% in the test set. Among expanded thyroid clonotypes with frequency above 0.001, most also showed up in blood, which suggests that blood repertoires may reflect the thyroid immune response. Sample size was not statistically predetermined, and group allocation was not concealed from the investigators.

TCR beta CDR3 regions were amplified from RNA transcripts for repertoire sequencing. The first round of RT-PCR was done with HTBI primers and the Qiagen OneStep RT-PCR kit, and was followed by a second round of multiplex PCR, then size selection and purification. The libraries underwent paired-end sequencing with 100 bp reads on an Illumina HiSeq2000. Under the source paper's analysis protocol: Reads were processed with SOAPnuke, discarding reads with adapters, uncalled bases, mean Phred below 15, or no exact constant-primer or identifier match. COPE v1.2.5 was used to merge high-quality paired reads. Unique nucleotide sequences were defined as clonotypes and aligned to IMGT TRB V, D and J references using MiTCR v1.1. Only V-J combinations with frequency above 0.0001 were analysed, covering about 99% of repertoires. For each V-J combination, a TCR clonal expansion and chaos score was defined as the ratio of F50 clonal expansion to chaos observed in the TCRdist matrix. Welch's t-statistics and random forest were used to narrow the features down to 13 V-J combinations, which were then fed into a naive Bayes classifier. The similarity between thyroid and blood repertoires was quantified using the Morisita-Horn index. The raw public reads went through TCRdb reprocessing: fastp at Q25, MiXCR clone calling, in-frame beta chains kept. Entries that share a CDR3 protein sequence are merged under the most common genes and DNA. TCRdb, not the authors, supplied the V and J calls. For this sample there are 1 million to 1.3 million distinct CDR3 sequences; less than 45% appear just once. The ten biggest clones cover roughly 10% of the sample.

Counted from cysteine to phenylalanine, this CDR3 has 14 amino acids. CDR3 DNA only is kept here, 42 bases in frame from base 1. CDR1 DFQATT and CDR2 SNEGSKA are derived from the germline V gene (reference sequence). Hyperthyroidism patients were newly diagnosed, were aged 18 to 65 years, and had a disease duration under 2 months. Patients with other autoimmune diseases, uncontrolled infections, pregnancy or lactation were excluded. Diagnosis relied on clinical symptoms, serum thyroxine, TRAb, thyroid ultrasound and orbital computed tomography. Trizol reagent was used to extract the total RNA, and its quality was then checked on an Agilent 2100 Bioanalyzer. Worth noting for this clonotype: Its antigen is currently not known. At one end the junction does not follow the germline gene, possibly because of a read error.

The specimen was peripheral blood or thyroid tissue (not recorded which). The TCR comes from an adult man with Graves' hyperthyroidism. This sequence uses TRBV20-1 and TRBJ2-5; 12 bases in the middle match TRBD2. The CDR3 region has the sequence CSARDRASGGAIDF. The nucleotide sequence is given as TGCAGTGCTAGAGATCGGGCTAGCGGGGGGGCTATAGACTTC.